This T cell receptor (beta chain) was profiled in a study of vaccination and CD4 T cells after COVID-19. Study summary: The post-COVID samples were taken a median about 100 days after diagnosis, anywhere from 35 to 161.

In regard to this clonotype: What it binds is not known.

Study-level points and caveats: Convalescent patients had 304 of 307 vaccine-specific clones showing spike mono-reactivity.

In germline, CDR1 is MGHDK, CDR2 SYGVNS. The CDR3 contains 14 residues. J was trimmed by 0 bases and V by 4 bases; bases with no gene match: 1. Treatment described: roughly 11-day PBMC culture with coronavirus spike peptide pools or control peptides (ViraFEST assay). An Oncomine TCR Beta short-read assay was used to sequence the DNA from cultured CD4+ T cells. Genomic DNA from cultured CD4+ T cells was extracted. TCRdb processed the PCR reads anew with MiXCR; each CDR3 protein has one entry. The sample carries fewer than 15,000 distinct CDR3 sequences, about 74% recorded once. This sequence joins TRBV25-1 and TRBJ1-1, with 8 bases lining up with TRBD1. This material consisted of CD4+ T cells from blood, cultured in vitro, taken after SARS-CoV-2 vaccination. The origin of this receptor is a human donor who received a COVID-19 vaccine. This chain's CDR3 is CASSGQGMNTEAFF. As DNA, the CDR3 is TGTGCCAGCAGTGGACAGGGGATGAACACTGAAGCTTTCTTT. Looking up the rest from reference TRBV25-1 and TRBJ1-1 gives the full variable domain: EADIYQTPRYLVIGTGKKITLECSQTMGHDKMYWYQQDPGMELHLIHYSYGVNSTEKGDLSSESTVSRIRTEHFPLTLESARPSHTSQYLCASSGQGMNTEAFFGQGTRLTVV.